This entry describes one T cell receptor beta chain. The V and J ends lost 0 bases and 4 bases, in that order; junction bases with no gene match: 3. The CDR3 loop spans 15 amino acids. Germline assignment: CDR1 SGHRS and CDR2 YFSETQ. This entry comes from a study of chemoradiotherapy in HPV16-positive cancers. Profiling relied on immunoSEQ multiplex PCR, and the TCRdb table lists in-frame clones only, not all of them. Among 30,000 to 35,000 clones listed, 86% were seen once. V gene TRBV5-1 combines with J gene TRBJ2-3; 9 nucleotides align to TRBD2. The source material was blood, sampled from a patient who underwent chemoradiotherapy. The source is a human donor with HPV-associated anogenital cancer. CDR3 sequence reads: CASSLAGGGADTQYF. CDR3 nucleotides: TGCGCCAGCAGCTTGGCGGGCGGGGGGGCAGATACGCAGTATTTT. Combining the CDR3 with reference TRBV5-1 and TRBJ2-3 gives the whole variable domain KAGVTQTPRYLIKTRGQQVTLSCSPISGHRSVSWYQQTPGQGLQFLFEYFSETQRNKGNFPGRFSGRQFSNSRSEMNVSTLELGDSALYLCASSLAGGGADTQYFGPGTRLTVL.